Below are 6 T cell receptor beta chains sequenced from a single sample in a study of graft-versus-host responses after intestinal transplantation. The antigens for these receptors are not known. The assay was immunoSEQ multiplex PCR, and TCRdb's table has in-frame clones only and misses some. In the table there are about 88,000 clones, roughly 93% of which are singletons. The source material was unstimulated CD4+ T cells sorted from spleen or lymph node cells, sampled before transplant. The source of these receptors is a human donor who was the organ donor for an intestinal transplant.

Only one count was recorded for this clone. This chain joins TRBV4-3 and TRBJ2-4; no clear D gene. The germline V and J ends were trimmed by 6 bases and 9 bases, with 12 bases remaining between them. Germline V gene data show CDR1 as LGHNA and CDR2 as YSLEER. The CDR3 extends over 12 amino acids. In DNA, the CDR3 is TGCGCCAGCAGTCAAACCCTAGGCATTCAGTACTTC. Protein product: CASSQTLGIQYF.

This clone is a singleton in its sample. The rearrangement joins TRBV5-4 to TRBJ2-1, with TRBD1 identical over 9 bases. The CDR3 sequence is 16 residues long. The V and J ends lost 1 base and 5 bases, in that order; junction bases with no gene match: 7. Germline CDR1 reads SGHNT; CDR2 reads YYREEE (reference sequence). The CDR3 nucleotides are TGTGCCAGCAGCTTGTCAGCGGGACAGGGTAACAATGAGCAGTTCTTC. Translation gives CASSLSAGQGNNEQFF.

The DNA for the CDR3 is TGTGCCAGCAGTTCTGGGTTCAATGAAAAACTGTTTTTT. Translation gives CASSSGFNEKLFF. The rearrangement links TRBV28 to TRBJ1-4; no clear D gene. CDR1 is MDHEN and CDR2 is SYDVKM in the germline V gene. The CDR3 sequence is 13 residues long. The V gene lost 4 bases and the J gene lost 5 bases, with 8 bases spanning the gap.

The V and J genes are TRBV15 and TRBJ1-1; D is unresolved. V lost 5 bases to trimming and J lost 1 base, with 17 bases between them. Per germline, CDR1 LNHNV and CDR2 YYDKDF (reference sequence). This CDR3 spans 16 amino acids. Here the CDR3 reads CATSAGLQPTNTEAFF. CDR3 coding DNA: TGTGCCACCAGCGCAGGACTCCAACCGACGAACACTGAAGCTTTCTTT.

This chain's CDR3 is CASSLGAAGNTIYF. The CDR3 DNA reads TGTGCCAGCAGCTTGGGGGCGGCTGGAAACACCATATATTTT. V is TRBV11-2 and J is TRBJ1-3, with D maybe TRBD1 (6 bases). This CDR3 has 14 amino acids. V dropped 3 bases and J dropped 2 bases, with 8 bases sitting between them. Per the germline V gene, CDR1 is SGHAT and CDR2 is FQNNGV.

The CDR3 loop is CASRTQDSGANVLTF. CDR3 nucleotide sequence: TGTGCCAGCAGGACACAGGACTCTGGGGCCAACGTCCTGACTTTC. The chain employs TRBV6-1 and TRBJ2-6; D is possibly TRBD1 (5 bases). V lost 6 bases and J 0 bases, leaving 9 bases between the germline ends. Germline CDR1 and CDR2: MNHNS and SASEGT. The CDR3 is 15 amino acids.